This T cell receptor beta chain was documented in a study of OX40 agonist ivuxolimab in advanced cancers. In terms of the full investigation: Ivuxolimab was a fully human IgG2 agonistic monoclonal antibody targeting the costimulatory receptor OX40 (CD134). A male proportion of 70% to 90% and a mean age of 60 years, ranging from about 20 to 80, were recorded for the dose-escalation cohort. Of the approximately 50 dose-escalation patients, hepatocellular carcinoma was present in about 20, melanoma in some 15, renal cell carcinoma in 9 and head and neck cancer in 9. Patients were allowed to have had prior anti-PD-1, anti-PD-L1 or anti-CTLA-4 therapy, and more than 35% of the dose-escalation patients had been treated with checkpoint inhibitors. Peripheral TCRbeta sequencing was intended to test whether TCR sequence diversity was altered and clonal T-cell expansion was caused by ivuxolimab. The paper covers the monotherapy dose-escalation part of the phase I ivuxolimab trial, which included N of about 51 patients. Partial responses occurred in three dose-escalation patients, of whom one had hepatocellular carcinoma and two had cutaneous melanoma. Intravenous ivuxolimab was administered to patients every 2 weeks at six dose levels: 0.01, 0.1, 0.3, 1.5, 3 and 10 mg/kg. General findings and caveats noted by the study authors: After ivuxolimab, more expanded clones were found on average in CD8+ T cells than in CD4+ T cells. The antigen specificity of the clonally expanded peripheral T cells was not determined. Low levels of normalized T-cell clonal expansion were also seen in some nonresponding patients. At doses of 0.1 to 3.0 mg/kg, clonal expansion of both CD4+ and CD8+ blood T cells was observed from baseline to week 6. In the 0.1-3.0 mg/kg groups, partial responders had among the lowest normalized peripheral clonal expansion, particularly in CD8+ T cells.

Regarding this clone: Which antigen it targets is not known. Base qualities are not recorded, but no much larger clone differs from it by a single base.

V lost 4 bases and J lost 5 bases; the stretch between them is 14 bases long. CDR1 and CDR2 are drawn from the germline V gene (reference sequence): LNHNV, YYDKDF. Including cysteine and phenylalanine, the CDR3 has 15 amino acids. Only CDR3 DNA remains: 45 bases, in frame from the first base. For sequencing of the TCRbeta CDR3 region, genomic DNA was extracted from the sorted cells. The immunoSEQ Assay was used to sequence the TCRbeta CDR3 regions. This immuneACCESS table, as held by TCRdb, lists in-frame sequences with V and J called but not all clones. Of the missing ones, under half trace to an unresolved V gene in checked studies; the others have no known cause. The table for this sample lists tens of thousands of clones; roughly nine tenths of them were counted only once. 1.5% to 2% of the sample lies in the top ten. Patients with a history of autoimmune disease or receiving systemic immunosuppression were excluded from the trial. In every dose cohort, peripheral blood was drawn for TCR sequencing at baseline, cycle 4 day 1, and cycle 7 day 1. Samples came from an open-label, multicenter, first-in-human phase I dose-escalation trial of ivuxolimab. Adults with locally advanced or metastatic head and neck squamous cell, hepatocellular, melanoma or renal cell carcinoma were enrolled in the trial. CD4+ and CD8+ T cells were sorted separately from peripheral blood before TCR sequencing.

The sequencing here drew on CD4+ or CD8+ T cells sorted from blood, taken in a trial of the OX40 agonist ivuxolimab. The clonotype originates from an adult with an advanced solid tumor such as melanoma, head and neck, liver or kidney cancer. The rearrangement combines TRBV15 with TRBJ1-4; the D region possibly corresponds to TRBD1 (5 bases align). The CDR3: CATSKLGAGNEKLFF. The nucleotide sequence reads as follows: TGTGCCACCAGCAAACTCGGGGCAGGGAATGAAAAACTGTTTTTT.